Below are 20 T cell receptor beta chains sequenced from a single sample in a study of T cells after yellow fever vaccination. A single record per CDR3 protein comes from TCRdb applying MiXCR to the 5' RACE reads. This repertoire shows hundreds of thousands of distinct CDR3 sequences, 9% to 15% found once; its top ten account for about 15%. This sample comprised PBMCs, obtained on the day of the yellow fever booster vaccination. The source is a man aged 30 to 45 who received the YFV17D yellow fever vaccine.

This clonotype has only a few counts. DNA of the CDR3: TGTGCCAGCAGCCCAACGGGGACCCGGTACAATGAGCAGTTCTTC. Translation: CASSPTGTRYNEQFF. This chain links TRBV5-5 with TRBJ2-1; the D gene could be TRBD1 or TRBD2 (5 bases each). This CDR3 region has 15 residues. CDR1 SGHKS and CDR2 YYEKEE come from the germline V gene (reference sequence). Trimming took off 4 bases at V and 4 bases at J, with 15 bases between the two ends.

This clonotype has only a few counts. The chain joins TRBV5-1 to TRBJ2-5; possible D gene TRBD1, 6 bases. Germline CDR1 reads SGHRS; CDR2 reads YFSETQ. The V end lost 0 bases, the J end lost 4 bases, and 10 bases lay between the germline ends. The CDR3 has 14 residues. CDR3 loop: CASSLEQGPETQYF. CDR3 coding DNA: TGCGCCAGCAGCTTGGAACAGGGCCCAGAGACCCAGTACTTC.

This clonotype was observed at least ten times. V usage is TRBV7-9 and J usage is TRBJ2-2, with D unclear. The germline V gene has CDR1 SEHNR and CDR2 FQNEAQ (reference sequence). This CDR3 spans 13 amino acids. Trimming shortened V by 2 bases and J by 2 bases, and 3 bases separated the two germline ends. The CDR3 coding sequence is TGTGCCAGCAGCTTACATAACACCGGGGAGCTGTTTTTT. It is translated as CASSLHNTGELFF.

This clonotype has more than one count but fewer than ten. The V and J genes are TRBV5-8 and TRBJ1-2, with D perhaps matching TRBD1 (6 bases). Germline V lookup: CDR1 SGHTS, CDR2 YDEGEE. The CDR3 spans 16 residues. V was shortened by 9 bases and J by 1 base, with 22 bases between the two germline ends. CDR3: CAKRDTPWGFNYGYTF. The CDR3 bases are TGTGCCAAGAGGGACACGCCCTGGGGGTTTAACTATGGCTACACCTTC.

V gene TRBV20-1 combines with J gene TRBJ2-2; TRBD2 matches 11 bases. The CDR3 loop spans 14 amino acids. V lost 1 base, J lost 6 bases, and 1 base stayed unmatched. Germline CDR1 is DFQATT and CDR2 is SNEGSKA (reference sequence). As DNA, the CDR3 is TGCAGTGCTAGAGTAGCGGGAGGGTCCGGGGAGCTGTTTTTT. This encodes CSARVAGGSGELFF.

The rearrangement links TRBV12-5 to TRBJ2-1, with no clear D. V lost 3 bases and J lost 2, with 20 bases in between. Germline CDR1 is LGHNT and CDR2 is FRNRAP. This CDR3 is 18 amino acids long. The CDR3 bases are TGTGCTAGTGGTTTCTCCTCACCCCCTATAACAGCCTACAATGAGCAGTTCTTC. This codes for CASGFSSPPITAYNEQFF.

This clonotype was detected a few times. The gene calls are TRBV20-1 and TRBJ1-6; possible D gene TRBD1, 5 bases. Germline CDR1 DFQATT, CDR2 SNEGSKA (reference sequence). Deletions cut 3 bases from V and 6 bases from J, with 9 bases between. The CDR3 length is 13 residues. The chain's CDR3 is CSASETVNSPLHF. Here the CDR3 DNA reads TGCAGTGCTAGTGAGACAGTTAATTCACCCCTCCACTTT.

The J gene is TRBJ2-5, the V gene TRBV19; either TRBD1 or TRBD2 may fit D (5 bases each). CDR1 is LNHDA and CDR2 is SQIVND in the germline V gene (reference sequence). V was pared by 5 bases and J by 1 base, with 14 bases between. The length of the CDR3 is 15 residues. The CDR3 DNA reads TGTGCCAGTAGTGATACCTGGGACGGCCAAGAGACCCAGTACTTC. Its translation: CASSDTWDGQETQYF.

This clonotype showed up just a few times. The chain carries TRBV12-3 or TRBV12-4 and TRBJ1-1; D gene uncertain. This CDR3 comprises 13 residues. Deletions cut 6 bases from V and 0 bases from J, with 8 bases between. The CDR3 DNA reads as TGTGCCAGCAGGACCGGCGTGAACACTGAAGCTTTCTTT. Translated, it gives CASRTGVNTEAFF.

This rearrangement joins TRBV20-1 to TRBJ2-1; 11 bases are a match to TRBD2. This CDR3 comprises 15 residues. The V gene end was trimmed by 2 bases and the J gene end by 7 bases; junction bases not matched to a gene: 7. CDR1 and CDR2 (germline): DFQATT, SNEGSKA (reference sequence). The CDR3 reads CSARNSGRAINEQFF. DNA of the CDR3: TGCAGTGCTAGAAATAGCGGGAGGGCCATTAATGAGCAGTTCTTC.

The chain uses TRBV20-1 and TRBJ2-1; TRBD2 matches 8 bases. The CDR3 is made up of 12 amino acids. In germline, CDR1 is DFQATT, CDR2 SNEGSKA (reference sequence). The CDR3 loop reads CSGRSGGREQFF. CDR3 nucleotide sequence: TGCAGCGGGCGATCGGGAGGGAGGGAGCAGTTCTTC.

This clonotype was detected a few times. Written as DNA, the CDR3 is TGCAGTGCTAGGCTAGCAGGATCGCGTGAGCAGTTCTTC. This encodes CSARLAGSREQFF. The chain carries TRBV20-1 and TRBJ2-1, with D perhaps TRBD2 (5 bases). Trimming took off 3 bases at V and 9 bases at J, with 15 bases between the two ends. CDR1 DFQATT and CDR2 SNEGSKA come from the germline V gene (reference sequence). The CDR3 is made up of 13 amino acids.

This chain joins TRBV7-9 and TRBJ1-2; 7 nucleotides agree with TRBD1. J was trimmed by 3 bases and V by 8 bases; bases with no gene match: 6. Per the germline V gene, CDR1 is SEHNR and CDR2 is FQNEAQ (reference sequence). The CDR3 is made up of 13 amino acids. The CDR3 DNA reads as TGTGCCAGCCAGGGGCAGGGGGACTATGGCTACACCTTC. Protein product: CASQGQGDYGYTF.

This clonotype was observed a handful of times. The chain employs TRBV19 and TRBJ2-1, with 8 bases matching TRBD1. Germline lookup yields CDR1 LNHDA and CDR2 SQIVND (reference sequence). The ends lost 1 base at V and 5 bases at J; junction bases unmatched: 1. The CDR3 extends over 14 amino acids. Here the CDR3 reads CASSIVTGDNEQFF. The CDR3 bases are TGTGCCAGTAGTATAGTGACAGGGGACAATGAGCAGTTCTTC.

This clonotype was observed a few times. The chain recombines TRBV4-3 with TRBJ1-1; TRBD1 matches at 10 bases. J was trimmed by 6 bases and V by 3 bases; bases with no gene match: 7. The CDR3 is 15 residues long. Germline V CDR1 and CDR2: LGHNA, YSLEER. The CDR3 nucleotides read TGCGCCAGCAGCCACGTGGGACAGGGGATATCTGAAGCTTTCTTT. Its translation: CASSHVGQGISEAFF.

This chain uses TRBV20-1 with TRBJ2-2; a possible D gene is TRBD1 (5 bases). The CDR3 has 17 residues. The V gene's germline CDR1 is DFQATT and CDR2 SNEGSKA (reference sequence). Trimming stripped 3 bases from V and 2 bases from J, with 19 bases between. CDR3 coding DNA: TGCAGTGCTAGTTCGTACAGGCAGACCCTAAACACCGGGGAGCTGTTTTTT. Translation gives CSASSYRQTLNTGELFF.

This clonotype was observed a handful of times. The rearrangement joins TRBV20-1 to TRBJ2-7, with D possibly being TRBD2 (7 bases). Germline lookup yields CDR1 DFQATT and CDR2 SNEGSKA (reference sequence). Trimming shortened V by 3 bases and J by 3 bases, and 12 bases separated the two germline ends. The length of the CDR3 is 13 residues. In nucleotides, the CDR3 is TGCAGTGCTAGGACAGGACTAGACTACGAGCAGTACTTC. It is translated as CSARTGLDYEQYF.

J is TRBJ2-1 and V is TRBV7-3; 9 bases match TRBD2. Germline CDR1 reads SGHTA; CDR2 reads FQGTGA. The trim removed 4 bases at V and 10 bases at J, leaving 5 bases unmatched. This CDR3 is built from 13 residues. The CDR3 region has the DNA TGTGCCAGCAGCTCCTCGACTAGCGGCGAGCAGTTCTTC. It specifies CASSSSTSGEQFF.

This chain links TRBV24-1 with TRBJ2-5; no clear D. Germline CDR1 is KGHDR and CDR2 is SFDVKD. V was cut by 3 bases and J by 0 bases, with 16 bases left in between. This CDR3 is 17 amino acids long. CDR3 residues: CATSDRRTGPYQETQYF. CDR3 nucleotides: TGTGCCACCAGTGATCGACGAACGGGCCCGTACCAAGAGACCCAGTACTTC.

This clonotype was detected only a few times. V gene TRBV20-1 combines with J gene TRBJ2-7, with D possibly TRBD2 on 5 matching bases. The ends were cut back, 4 bases at V and 6 bases at J, with 10 bases in the middle. Germline V lookup: CDR1 DFQATT, CDR2 SNEGSKA (reference sequence). The CDR3 has 11 residues. This CDR3 reads CSAKLVPEQYF. In nucleotides, the CDR3 is TGCAGTGCTAAACTAGTTCCCGAGCAGTACTTC.